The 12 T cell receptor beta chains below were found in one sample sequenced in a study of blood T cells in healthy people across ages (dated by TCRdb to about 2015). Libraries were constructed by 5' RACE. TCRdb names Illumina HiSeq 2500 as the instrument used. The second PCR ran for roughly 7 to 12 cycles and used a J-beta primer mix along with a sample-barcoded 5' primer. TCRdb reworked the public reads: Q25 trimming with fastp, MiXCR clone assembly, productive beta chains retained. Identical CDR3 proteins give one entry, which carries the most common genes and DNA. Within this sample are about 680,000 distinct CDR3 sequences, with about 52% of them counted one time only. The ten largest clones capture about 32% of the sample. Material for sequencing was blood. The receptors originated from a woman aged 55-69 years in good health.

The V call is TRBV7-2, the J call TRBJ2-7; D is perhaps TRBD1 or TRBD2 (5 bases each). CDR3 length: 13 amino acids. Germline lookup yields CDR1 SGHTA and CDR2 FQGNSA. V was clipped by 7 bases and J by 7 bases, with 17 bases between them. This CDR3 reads CASTGAPYNEQYF. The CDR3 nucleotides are TGTGCCAGCACCGGGGCCCCCTACAATGAGCAGTACTTC.

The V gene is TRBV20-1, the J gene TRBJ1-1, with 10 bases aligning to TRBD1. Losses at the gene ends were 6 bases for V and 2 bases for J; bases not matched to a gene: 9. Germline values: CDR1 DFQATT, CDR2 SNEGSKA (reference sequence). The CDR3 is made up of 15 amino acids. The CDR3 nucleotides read TGCAGTGCCGAGGGGACAGGGGCGAGTAACACTGAAGCTTTCTTT. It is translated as CSAEGTGASNTEAFF.

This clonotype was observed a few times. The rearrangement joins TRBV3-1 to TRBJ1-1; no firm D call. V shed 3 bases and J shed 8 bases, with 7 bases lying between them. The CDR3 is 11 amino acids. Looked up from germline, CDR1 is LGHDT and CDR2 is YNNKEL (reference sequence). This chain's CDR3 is CASSHRAEAFF. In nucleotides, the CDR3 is TGTGCCAGCAGCCACCGGGCCGAAGCTTTCTTT.

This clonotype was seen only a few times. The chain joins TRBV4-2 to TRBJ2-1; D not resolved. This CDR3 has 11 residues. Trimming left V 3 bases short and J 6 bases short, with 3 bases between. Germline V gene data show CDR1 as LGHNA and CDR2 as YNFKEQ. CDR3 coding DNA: TGTGCCAGCAGCCAGGTCAATGAGCAGTTCTTC. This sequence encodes CASSQVNEQFF.

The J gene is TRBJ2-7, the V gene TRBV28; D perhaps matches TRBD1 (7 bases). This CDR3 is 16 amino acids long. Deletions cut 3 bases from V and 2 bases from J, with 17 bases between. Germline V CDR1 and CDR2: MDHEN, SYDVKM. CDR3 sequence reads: CASSLGPGGTTYEQYF. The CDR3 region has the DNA TGTGCCAGCAGTTTGGGACCAGGGGGGACCACCTACGAGCAGTACTTC.

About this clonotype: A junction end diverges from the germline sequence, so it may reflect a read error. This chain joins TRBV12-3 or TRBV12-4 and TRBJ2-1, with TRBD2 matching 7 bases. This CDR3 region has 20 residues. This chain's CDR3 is CASSSIAGLGIRSSYDEQFF. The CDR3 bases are TGTGCCAGCAGTTCGATAGCGGGCCTTGGGATCAGGAGCTCCTACGATGAGCAGTTCTTC.

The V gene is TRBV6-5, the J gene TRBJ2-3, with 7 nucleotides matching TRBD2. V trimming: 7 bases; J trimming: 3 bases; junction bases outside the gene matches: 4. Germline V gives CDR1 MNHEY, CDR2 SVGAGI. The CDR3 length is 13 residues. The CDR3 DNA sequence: TGTGCCAGCAAACGACTAGCAACAGATACGCAGTATTTT. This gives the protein CASKRLATDTQYF.

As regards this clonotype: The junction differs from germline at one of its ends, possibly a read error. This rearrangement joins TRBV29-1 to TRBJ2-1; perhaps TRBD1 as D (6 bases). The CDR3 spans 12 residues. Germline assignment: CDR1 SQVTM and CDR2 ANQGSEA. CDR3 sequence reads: CCVDAGVDEQFF. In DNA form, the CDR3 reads TGCTGCGTTGACGCAGGGGTGGATGAGCAGTTCTTC.

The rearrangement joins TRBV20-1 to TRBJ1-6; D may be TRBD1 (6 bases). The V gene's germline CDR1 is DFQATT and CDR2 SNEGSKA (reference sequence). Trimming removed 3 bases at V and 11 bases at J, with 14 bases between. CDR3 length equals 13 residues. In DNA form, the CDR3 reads TGCAGTGCTAGGACCGGGGGCAATCCACCCCTCCACTTT. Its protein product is CSARTGGNPPLHF.

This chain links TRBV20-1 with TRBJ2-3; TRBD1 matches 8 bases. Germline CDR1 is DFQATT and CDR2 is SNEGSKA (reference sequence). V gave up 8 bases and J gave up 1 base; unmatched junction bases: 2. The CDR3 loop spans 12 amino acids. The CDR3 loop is CSPGQGTDTQYF. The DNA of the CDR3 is TGCAGTCCGGGACAGGGCACAGATACGCAGTATTTT.

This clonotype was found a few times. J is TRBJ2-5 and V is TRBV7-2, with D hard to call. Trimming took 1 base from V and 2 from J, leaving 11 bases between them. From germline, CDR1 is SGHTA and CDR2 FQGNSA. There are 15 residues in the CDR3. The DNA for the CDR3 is TGTGCCAGCAGCTTAGATGGCAGAGGACAAGAGACCCAGTACTTC. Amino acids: CASSLDGRGQETQYF.

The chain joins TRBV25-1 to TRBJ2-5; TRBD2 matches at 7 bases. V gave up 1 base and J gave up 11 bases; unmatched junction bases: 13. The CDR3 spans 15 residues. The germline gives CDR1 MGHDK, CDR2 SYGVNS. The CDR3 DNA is TGTGCCAGCAGTGAATTCGAGCGGGACCACAATGAGCAGTACTTC. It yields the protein CASSEFERDHNEQYF.